Following are 6 T cell receptor beta chains from one sample sequenced in a study of blood T cells in healthy people across ages. Primers used in a second PCR of about 7 to 12 cycles were a sample-barcoded 5' primer and a J-beta primer mix. TCRdb reprocessed the 5' RACE reads via MiXCR and lists one record per CDR3 protein. The table includes about 1.4 million distinct CDR3 sequences, 55% to 75% detected once. Sequences were obtained from blood. The receptors were gathered from a man aged 18 to 30 in good health.

This chain joins TRBV10-2 and TRBJ2-1; TRBD2 matches 9 bases. The germline gives CDR1 WSHSY, CDR2 SAAADI. This CDR3 has 14 residues. Losses at the gene ends were 6 bases for V and 7 bases for J; bases not matched to a gene: 7. Written as DNA, the CDR3 is TGCGCCAGCAGACTCGGGACTAGCCGAAATGAGCAGTTCTTC. Its protein product is CASRLGTSRNEQFF.

This chain joins TRBV20-1 and TRBJ1-2, with D maybe TRBD1 (6 bases). Trimming took 6 bases from V and 2 from J, leaving 19 bases between them. Per the germline V gene, CDR1 is DFQATT and CDR2 is SNEGSKA (reference sequence). The CDR3 spans 15 residues. CDR3 sequence reads: CSAKKRGGGNYGYTF. CDR3 bases: TGCAGTGCGAAGAAGAGGGGTGGGGGCAACTATGGCTACACCTTC.

This sequence joins TRBV27 and TRBJ1-5; 7 nucleotides match TRBD1. Unmatched junction bases numbered 4, after V lost 1 base and J lost 4 bases. There are 15 residues in the CDR3. CDR1 is MNHEY, CDR2 SMNVEV, per germline (reference sequence). In DNA form, the CDR3 reads TGTGCCAGCAGTTTATTTCTGACAGGGAATCAGCCCCAGCATTTT. As protein: CASSLFLTGNQPQHF.

V gene TRBV20-1 combines with J gene TRBJ2-5, with 12 nucleotides matching TRBD2. CDR1 is DFQATT and CDR2 is SNEGSKA in the germline V gene (reference sequence). After removal of 3 bases from V and 5 bases from J, the junction contained 4 bases not matched to a gene. This CDR3 has 14 residues. The CDR3 region is CSARPTSGRETQYF. CDR3 DNA sequence: TGCAGTGCTAGGCCCACTAGCGGGAGGGAGACCCAGTACTTC.

This clonotype was seen a few times. The chain couples TRBV10-3 to TRBJ1-2, with TRBD1 matching over 9 bases. Germline loops: CDR1 ENHRY, CDR2 SYGVKD. The CDR3 sequence is 15 residues long. The junction had 5 bases not matched to a gene; V was cut back by 3 bases and J by 3 bases. CDR3 residues: CAISEPGQGDYGYTF. The CDR3 DNA sequence: TGTGCCATCAGTGAACCGGGACAGGGTGACTATGGCTACACCTTC.

This sequence joins TRBV27 and TRBJ2-7, with D unclear. The germline V gene has CDR1 MNHEY and CDR2 SMNVEV (reference sequence). The CDR3 totals 14 residues. The V and J ends lost 2 bases and 2 bases respectively, with 10 bases between them. The CDR3 DNA reads as TGTGCCAGCAGTTTAGCCGCCAAGACCTACGAGCAGTACTTC. Its protein product is CASSLAAKTYEQYF.